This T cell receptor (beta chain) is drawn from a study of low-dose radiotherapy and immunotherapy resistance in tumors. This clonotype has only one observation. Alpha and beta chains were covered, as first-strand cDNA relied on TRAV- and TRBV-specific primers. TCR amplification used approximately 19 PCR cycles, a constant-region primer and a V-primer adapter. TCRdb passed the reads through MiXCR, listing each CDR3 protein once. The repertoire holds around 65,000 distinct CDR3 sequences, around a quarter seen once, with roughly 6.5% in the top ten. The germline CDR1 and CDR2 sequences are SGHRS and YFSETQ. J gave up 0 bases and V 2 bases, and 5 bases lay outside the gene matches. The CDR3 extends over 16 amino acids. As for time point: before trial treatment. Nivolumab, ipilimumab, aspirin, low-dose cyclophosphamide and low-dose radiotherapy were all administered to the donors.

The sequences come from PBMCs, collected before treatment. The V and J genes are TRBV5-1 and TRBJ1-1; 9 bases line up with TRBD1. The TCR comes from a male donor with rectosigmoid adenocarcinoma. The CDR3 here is CASSFGQGSLNTEAFF. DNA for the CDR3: TGCGCCAGCAGCTTTGGACAGGGGTCATTGAACACTGAAGCTTTCTTT.